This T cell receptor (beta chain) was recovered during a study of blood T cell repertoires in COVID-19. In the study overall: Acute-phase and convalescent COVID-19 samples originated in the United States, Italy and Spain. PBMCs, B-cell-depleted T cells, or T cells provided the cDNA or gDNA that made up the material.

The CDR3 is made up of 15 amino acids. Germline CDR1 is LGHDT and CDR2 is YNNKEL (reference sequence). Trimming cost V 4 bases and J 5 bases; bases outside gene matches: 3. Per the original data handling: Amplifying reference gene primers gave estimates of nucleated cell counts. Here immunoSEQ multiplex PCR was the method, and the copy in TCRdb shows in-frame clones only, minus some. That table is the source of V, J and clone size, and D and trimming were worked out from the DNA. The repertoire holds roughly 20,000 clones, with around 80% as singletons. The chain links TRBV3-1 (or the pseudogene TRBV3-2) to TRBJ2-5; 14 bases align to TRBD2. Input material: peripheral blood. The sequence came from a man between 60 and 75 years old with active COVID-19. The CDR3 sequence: CASSPTSGRGETQYF. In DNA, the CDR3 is TGTGCCAGCAGCCCGACTAGCGGGAGGGGGGAGACCCAGTACTTC.